A single T cell receptor beta chain is shown here with its context. The antigen is undetermined. Generated by immunoSEQ multiplex PCR, the TCRdb table keeps only in-frame clones and is missing some. The sample gives tens of thousands of clones, around 81% of which show up once; 9.4% is in the top ten. As for time point: blood 4 weeks post-SBRT, at nephrectomy. The treatment denotes: 15 Gy SBRT to primary tumor, nephrectomy 4 weeks later. Nephrectomy followed 15 Gy stereotactic body radiation by 4 weeks. Blood was sampled at baseline, 2 weeks and 4 weeks after SBRT. Clear cell pathology was present in this patient's renal cell carcinoma. This sample is drawn from a study of radiation and T cells in renal cell carcinoma. Study findings and constraints: In blood, top tumor clones expanded by 2 weeks, shrinking by 4.

The specimen comprised blood, sampled from a patient whose treatment included radiotherapy and nephrectomy. The sequence derives from a man aged 50-59 years with renal cell carcinoma.

The CDR3 is CASSFPGIRETQYF. CDR3 DNA sequence: TGTGCCAGCAGTTTTCCGGGGATCCGGGAGACCCAGTACTTC. The genes are TRBV28 and TRBJ2-5; D perhaps matches TRBD2 (5 bases). The CDR3 spans 14 residues. Germline loops: CDR1 MDHEN, CDR2 SYDVKM. Trimming removed 3 bases from V and 5 bases from J, with 13 bases in between.